Shown below are 15 T cell receptor beta chains from a single sample sequenced in a study of blood T cell repertoires in COVID-19. TCRdb keeps only in-frame clones here, not all; method: immunoSEQ multiplex PCR. The sample lists 200,000 to 250,000 clones, around 82% occurring once. Material: peripheral blood. Source of these receptors: a woman over 75 with acute or convalescent COVID-19.

This chain links TRBV23-1 with TRBJ2-3, with TRBD2 matching over 8 bases. TRBV23-1 is sorted into the ORF group, with uncertain function. The length of the CDR3 is 19 residues. The junction had 15 bases not matched to a gene; V was cut back by 4 bases and J by 0 bases. CDR3 sequence (DNA): TGCGCCAGCAGTCGGGCGGGAGGCAGGGAGGGAACAAGCACAGATACGCAGTATTTT. This sequence encodes CASSRAGGREGTSTDTQYF.

The V and J genes are TRBV5-1 and TRBJ1-4; 10 nucleotides match TRBD1. Trimming removed 4 bases from V and 6 bases from J; junction bases left unmatched: 6. CDR1 and CDR2 from the germline V gene are SGHRS and YFSETQ. This CDR3 region has 15 residues. The CDR3 region has the DNA TGCGCCAGCAGCGCGAGACAGGGGGCAGATGAAAAACTGTTTTTT. This encodes CASSARQGADEKLFF.

This chain joins TRBV9 and TRBJ2-3, with TRBD2 matching over 16 bases. V lost 4 bases, J lost 5 bases, and 4 bases stayed unmatched. This CDR3 has 16 amino acids. CDR1 and CDR2 (germline): SGDLS, YYNGEE. In DNA, the CDR3 is TGTGCCAGCAGCCAGGGACTAGCGGGGGGGCAAGATACGCAGTATTTT. Its protein product is CASSQGLAGGQDTQYF.

This chain links TRBV9 with TRBJ2-1; 11 bases align to TRBD2. The trim removed 0 bases at V and 7 bases at J, leaving 6 bases unmatched. The CDR3 length is 16 residues. The germline CDR1 and CDR2 sequences are SGDLS and YYNGEE. This CDR3 is CASSVAISGGENEQFF. CDR3 nucleotides: TGTGCCAGCAGCGTAGCGATTAGCGGGGGGGAGAATGAGCAGTTCTTC.

As concerns this clone: The germline gene is not matched at one end of the junction; a read error may be the cause. The chain uses TRBV5-8 and TRBJ2-7; TRBD1 aligns across 7 bases. The CDR3 is 11 amino acids. The germline V gene encodes CDR1 SGHTS and CDR2 YDEGEE. The CDR3 protein is CASSRLRGQQF. As DNA, the CDR3 is TGTGCCAGCAGCCGCCTCAGGGGACAGCAATTC.

In DNA, the CDR3 is TGTGCCAGTAGTGGGCTAGCGGGGCCACCCACAGATACGCAGTATTTT. This sequence encodes CASSGLAGPPTDTQYF. The genes are TRBV19 and TRBJ2-3; TRBD2 matches 9 bases. This CDR3 comprises 16 residues. J was trimmed by 2 bases and V by 5 bases; bases with no gene match: 8. Germline values: CDR1 LNHDA, CDR2 SQIVND (reference sequence).

This clone was detected only once. The chain is built from TRBV24-1 and TRBJ2-1, with D possibly matching TRBD2 (6 bases). The CDR3 runs 16 residues. In germline, CDR1 is KGHDR, CDR2 SFDVKD. V lost 0 bases to trimming and J lost 5 bases, with 13 bases between them. The DNA of the CDR3 is TGTGCCACCAGTGATTTGTGGACTATTCTCCACAATGAGCAGTTCTTC. Protein sequence: CATSDLWTILHNEQFF.

In nucleotides, the CDR3 is TGCGCCAGCAGCCTCACAGGGGGTTATGGCTACACCTTC. Protein product: CASSLTGGYGYTF. J is TRBJ1-2 and V is TRBV4-3; 8 nucleotides line up with TRBD1. Germline values: CDR1 LGHNA, CDR2 YSLEER. The CDR3 extends over 13 amino acids. The trim removed 4 bases at V and 5 bases at J, leaving 3 bases unmatched.

This clone was seen many times. The rearrangement links TRBV5-4 to TRBJ1-3; D remains unclear. The CDR3 extends over 14 amino acids. Germline assignment: CDR1 SGHNT and CDR2 YYREEE (reference sequence). The V and J ends lost 0 bases and 4 bases respectively, with 8 bases between them. CDR3 nucleotides: TGTGCCAGCAGCTTGGCAGGAACGGGAAACACCATATATTTT. This gives the protein CASSLAGTGNTIYF.

The chain carries TRBV5-4 and TRBJ2-5; 12 nucleotides agree with TRBD2. V lost 5 bases to trimming and J lost 3 bases; unmatched junction nucleotides: 5. Germline values: CDR1 SGHNT, CDR2 YYREEE (reference sequence). This CDR3 spans 15 amino acids. The CDR3 DNA follows: TGTGCCAGCAGTTCTCCTAGCGGGGGGGAAGAGACCCAGTACTTC. It translates to CASSSPSGGEETQYF.

To note about this clone: Other DNA sequences in this specimen translate into the identical CDR3. This chain joins TRBV12-3 or TRBV12-4 and TRBJ1-2; possible D gene TRBD1, 6 bases. V was shortened by 6 bases and J by 2 bases, with 10 bases between the two germline ends. CDR3 size: 13 residues. Written as DNA, the CDR3 is TGTGCCAGCAGCTCCGGACAGAACTATGGCTACACCTTC. Amino acid sequence: CASSSGQNYGYTF.

The rearrangement links TRBV7-3 to TRBJ2-1; tentative D call: TRBD1 (5 bases). V dropped 0 bases and J dropped 2 bases, with 14 bases sitting between them. There are 17 residues in the CDR3. Germline lookup yields CDR1 SGHTA and CDR2 FQGTGA. CDR3 DNA sequence: TGTGCCAGCAGCTTAACGTCAGGGCAGATAGCCTACAATGAGCAGTTCTTC. This sequence encodes CASSLTSGQIAYNEQFF.

This clone was counted between two and nine times. The J gene is TRBJ1-2, the V gene TRBV15, with no clear D. This CDR3 spans 15 amino acids. V gave up 0 bases and J gave up 1 base, with 9 bases separating them. Germline values: CDR1 LNHNV, CDR2 YYDKDF (reference sequence). As DNA, the CDR3 is TGTGCCACCAGCAGAGATTTTTCGGTTAACTATGGCTACACCTTC. This encodes CATSRDFSVNYGYTF.

The CDR3 is CASSYDRGTYEQYF. The DNA for the CDR3 is TGTGCCAGCAGTTACGACAGGGGGACCTACGAGCAGTACTTC. The V call is TRBV6-2 or TRBV6-3, the J call TRBJ2-7, with 9 nucleotides matching TRBD1. Germline CDR1 reads MNHEY; CDR2 reads SVGEGT. With 2 bases clipped from V and 2 bases from J, the junction kept 1 base outside the gene matches. CDR3 length: 14 amino acids.

The chain employs TRBV7-8 and TRBJ1-4; 12 nucleotides align to TRBD1. CDR3 length: 14 residues. Per germline, CDR1 SGHVS and CDR2 FQNEAQ. J lost 13 bases, V lost 5 bases, and 8 bases had no gene match. The DNA of the CDR3 is TGTGCCAGCAGCCCTGGGACAGGGGGCGTGTTACTGTTTTTT. Amino acid sequence: CASSPGTGGVLLFF.